This T cell receptor (beta chain) was captured by sequencing in a study of blood T cell repertoires in COVID-19. Looking at the study overall: Sites in the United States, Italy and Spain provided acute and convalescent COVID-19 samples. T cells, B-cell-depleted T cells, or PBMCs provided the cDNA or gDNA that served as material.

The CDR3 length is 15 residues. Germline CDR1 and CDR2: SGDLS and YYNGEE. Between the trimmed V and J ends, which lost 4 bases and 7 bases, there was a span of 17 bases. Per the authors' pipeline: Reference gene primer amplification gave nucleated cell count estimates. Only in-frame clones appear in the TCRdb table, and some are missing; sequencing was by immunoSEQ multiplex PCR. The DNA gave D and trimming, while V, J and clone size come from that table. Of about 470,000 clones detected, around 90% appear once; the ten largest clones hold 0.7%. Each recovered donor of Cohort 3 presented with two negative PCRs, clearance, or symptom resolution.

The source of this sequence is a woman aged 18-29 years who had recovered from COVID-19. The chain has TRBV9 and TRBJ2-2, with TRBD2 as a possible D gene (6 bases). Sequencing was carried out using PBMCs or T cells enriched from blood (not recorded which). The CDR3 is CASSPGGAGFGELFF. DNA for the CDR3: TGTGCCAGCAGCCCCGGAGGGGCGGGTTTCGGGGAGCTGTTTTTT.